These T cell receptor beta chains were read from a single sample in a study of OX40 agonist ivuxolimab in advanced cancers. Profiling relied on immunoSEQ multiplex PCR, and the TCRdb table lists in-frame clones only, not all of them. The data show approximately 110,000 clones, 85% to 95% seen once. This sample comprised CD4+ or CD8+ T cells sorted from blood, obtained in a trial of the OX40 agonist ivuxolimab. These receptors all come from an adult with an advanced solid tumor such as melanoma, head and neck, liver or kidney cancer. Both conserved end residues are part of each CDR3. A D gene is named only where the DNA matches it firmly. Size tells how often a clone was seen (once, few, many) or the class of an expanded clone, and some rows leave it out.

DNA: TGCGCCAGCAGCTCCCGGCCGGGTAGATCGACAATAGATACGCAGTATTTT; CDR3: CASSSRPGRSTIDTQYF; V: TRBV5-1; size: NA; D: NA; J: TRBJ2-3
DNA: TGCGCCAGCAGCATGATCGGAGCGGGAGACGGAATGGGGGAGCTGTTTTTT; CDR3: CASSMIGAGDGMGELFF; V: TRBV5-1; size: NA; D: TRBD2; J: TRBJ2-2
DNA: TGTGCCAGCAGTTTACGGGGTTCGTGGGGCTATGGCTACACCTTC; CDR3: CASSLRGSWGYGYTF; V: TRBV28; size: NA; D: NA; J: TRBJ1-2
DNA: TGTGCCAGCAGTTTCGGGGGCAGGGGGAACACCGGGGAGCTGTTTTTT; CDR3: CASSFGGRGNTGELFF; V: TRBV28; size: NA; D: NA; J: TRBJ2-2
DNA: TGTGCCAGCAACGCATTTGGGGCAGGTAATCAGCCCCAGCATTTT; CDR3: CASNAFGAGNQPQHF; V: TRBV28; size: once; D: NA; J: TRBJ1-5
DNA: TGTGCTAGTGGTTTGTACACAGACAATGAGCAGTTCTTC; CDR3: CASGLYTDNEQFF; V: TRBV12-5; size: NA; D: NA; J: TRBJ2-1
DNA: TGTGCCACCAGCAGAGAAACTCAGGGCACTAGCGGGAAGAACAATGAGCAGTTCTTC; CDR3: CATSRETQGTSGKNNEQFF; V: TRBV15; size: NA; D: TRBD2; J: TRBJ2-1
DNA: TGTGCCAGCAGCGGAGCGGGGACGAACACCGGGGAGCTGTTTTTT; CDR3: CASSGAGTNTGELFF; V: TRBV11-3; size: NA; D: TRBD2; J: TRBJ2-2
DNA: TGTGCCAGCAGCCCACAGGTGGTCTCTGGAAACACCATATATTTT; CDR3: CASSPQVVSGNTIYF; V: TRBV4-2; size: NA; D: NA; J: TRBJ1-3
DNA: TGCGCCAGCAGTGAAGACAGGAGACCCACTAGCACAGATACGCAGTATTTT; CDR3: CASSEDRRPTSTDTQYF; V: TRBV10-2; size: NA; D: NA; J: TRBJ2-3
DNA: TGCGCCAGCAGGGTGGGGATGAGCAATGAGCAGTTCTTC; CDR3: CASRVGMSNEQFF; V: TRBV5-1; size: NA; D: NA; J: TRBJ2-1
DNA: TGTGCCAGCAGCTTACGAACTCCGGGACAGGGTACAGATACGCAGTATTTT; CDR3: CASSLRTPGQGTDTQYF; V: TRBV7-6; size: NA; D: TRBD1; J: TRBJ2-3
DNA: TGTGCCAGCAGCTCAAGGGTTGGGACGAACACTGAAGCTTTCTTT; CDR3: CASSSRVGTNTEAFF; V: TRBV27; size: NA; D: NA; J: TRBJ1-1
DNA: TGTGCCAGCAGCCAAGGCCTCTCGTGGGGAGAGCAGTACTTC; CDR3: CASSQGLSWGEQYF; V: TRBV14; size: NA; D: NA; J: TRBJ2-7
DNA: TGTGCCAGCAGCTTTGCTCTAGCGGGGCATGGCTACACCTTC; CDR3: CASSFALAGHGYTF; V: TRBV7-9; size: once; D: NA; J: TRBJ1-2
DNA: TGTGCCAGCAGCCCCCAGGGACCAGATACGCAGTATTTT; CDR3: CASSPQGPDTQYF; V: TRBV7-2; size: once; D: NA; J: TRBJ2-3
DNA: TGTGCCAGCAGCGACCGGAGGGGGGGCCAGTCGGGCTACACCTTC; CDR3: CASSDRRGGQSGYTF; V: TRBV9; size: once; D: NA; J: TRBJ1-2
DNA: TGTGCCATTTCGAGATGGGGAGGGTTGAATGAGCAGTTCTTC; CDR3: CAISRWGGLNEQFF; V: TRBV19; size: NA; D: TRBD2; J: TRBJ2-1
DNA: TGTGCCAGCAGGCTGGAGGGGATATGGGGACAAGAGACCCAGTACTTC; CDR3: CASRLEGIWGQETQYF; V: TRBV28; size: NA; D: NA; J: TRBJ2-5
DNA: TGTGCCAGCAGCCCGGGGACAGGATCCCGCGAGCAGTACTTC; CDR3: CASSPGTGSREQYF; V: TRBV5-4; size: NA; D: TRBD1; J: TRBJ2-7
DNA: TGTGCCAGCAGTACTACCGTTCTCGGGGAGCTGTTTTTT; CDR3: CASSTTVLGELFF; V: TRBV6-1; size: NA; D: NA; J: TRBJ2-2
DNA: TGTGCCAGCAGCCGACAGGGGGCGCAGGAGCAGTACTTC; CDR3: CASSRQGAQEQYF; V: TRBV6-6; size: NA; D: TRBD1; J: TRBJ2-7
DNA: TGTGCCAGCAGTTTAATAGGCGCCGGCATCTACGAGCAGTACTTC; CDR3: CASSLIGAGIYEQYF; V: TRBV27; size: NA; D: NA; J: TRBJ2-7
DNA: TGTGCCAGCAGCTATATGGCCCACTACGAGCAGTACTTC; CDR3: CASSYMAHYEQYF; V: TRBV27; size: NA; D: NA; J: TRBJ2-7
DNA: TGTGCCAGCAGCGTAGTACGGGGGTCAGATACGCAGTATTTT; CDR3: CASSVVRGSDTQYF; V: TRBV9; size: once; D: NA; J: TRBJ2-3
DNA: TGTGCCAGCAGCTTAAGGGACAGCCGGATAGACTCCTATAATTCACCCCTCCACTTT; CDR3: CASSLRDSRIDSYNSPLHF; V: TRBV7-2; size: NA; D: TRBD1; J: TRBJ1-6
DNA: TGTGCCAGCAGGGTGGGACAGATGAACACTGAAGCTTTCTTT; CDR3: CASRVGQMNTEAFF; V: TRBV28; size: NA; D: TRBD1; J: TRBJ1-1
DNA: TGTGCCAGCAGCAAAGACCCGTGGGTGGCCAACGTCCTGACTTTC; CDR3: CASSKDPWVANVLTF; V: TRBV21-1; size: NA; D: NA; J: TRBJ2-6
DNA: TGTGCCAGCAGCTTAGGGCTAGCTTTCACCGGGGAGCTGTTTTTT; CDR3: CASSLGLAFTGELFF; V: TRBV7-3; size: NA; D: NA; J: TRBJ2-2
DNA: TGCGCCAGCAGCCGCCTTCTCGGGATAGCGGGGCTCAGCTCCTACAATGAGCAGTTCTTC; CDR3: CASSRLLGIAGLSSYNEQFF; V: TRBV4-1; size: NA; D: TRBD2; J: TRBJ2-1
DNA: TGTGCCAGCAGAGACGAAAACACAGATACGCAGTATTTT; CDR3: CASRDENTDTQYF; V: TRBV6-4; size: NA; D: NA; J: TRBJ2-3
DNA: TGTGCCTGGAGTGTAGGGGGACAGTCCTCACCCCTCCACTTT; CDR3: CAWSVGGQSSPLHF; V: TRBV30; size: NA; D: TRBD1; J: TRBJ1-6
DNA: TGTGCCAGCAGTGGTGGATGGGCACAGGAGCAGTTCTTC; CDR3: CASSGGWAQEQFF; V: TRBV2; size: NA; D: NA; J: TRBJ2-1
DNA: TGTGCCATCAGTGAGGGGACAGGGGATCGGAGCAATCAGCCCCAGCATTTT; CDR3: CAISEGTGDRSNQPQHF; V: TRBV10-3; size: NA; D: TRBD1; J: TRBJ1-5